A selection of T cell receptor beta chains follows, all from one sample in a study of response to subunit inactivated influenza vaccine. TCRdb used MiXCR to reprocess the RT-PCR reads, holding one entry per CDR3 protein. The repertoire consists of some 180,000 distinct CDR3 sequences, with 7.5% to 10% occurring once and the leading ten covering approximately 11%. The sequencing used non-naive T cells sorted from PBMCs, collected on the day of vaccination. These receptors were collected from a middle-aged man who received an inactivated influenza vaccine. Each CDR3 is given without its conserved first and last residue.

J gene: TRBJ2-5
V gene: TRBV4-1
CDR3 protein: ASSHSGTPFQETQY

J gene: TRBJ1-1
V gene: TRBV6-2/TRBV6-3
CDR3 protein: ASSRADRSRGAF

J gene: TRBJ2-1
V gene: TRBV25-1
CDR3 protein: ASSESGWTSSYNEQF

J gene: TRBJ1-2
V gene: TRBV7-3
CDR3 protein: ASSSGPMAGDYGYT

J gene: TRBJ2-2
V gene: TRBV5-1
CDR3 protein: ASSPRRGGGTGELF

J gene: TRBJ1-4
V gene: TRBV6-1
CDR3 protein: ASSQTGNTQKLF

J gene: TRBJ1-2
V gene: TRBV7-9
CDR3 protein: ASSTSGHPQGPAGYT

J gene: TRBJ2-5
V gene: TRBV28
CDR3 protein: ASRTRQDEETQY

J gene: TRBJ1-6
V gene: TRBV10-3
CDR3 protein: ATRGGGGNNSPLH

J gene: TRBJ2-1
V gene: TRBV24-1
CDR3 protein: ATQGLDSYNEQF

J gene: TRBJ2-2
V gene: TRBV7-3
CDR3 protein: ASSLSSGGTGELF

J gene: TRBJ2-3
V gene: TRBV7-2
CDR3 protein: ASRRTSGGAVTDTQY

J gene: TRBJ1-2
V gene: TRBV6-1
CDR3 protein: ASSVTGDGYT

J gene: TRBJ2-5
V gene: TRBV19
CDR3 protein: ASSISVEETQY

J gene: TRBJ2-7
V gene: TRBV5-5
CDR3 protein: ASSRGGSVKSYEQY

J gene: TRBJ2-7
V gene: TRBV6-1
CDR3 protein: ASSGRDSTYEQY

J gene: TRBJ2-3
V gene: TRBV3-1
CDR3 protein: ASSRAGGTDTQY

J gene: TRBJ2-7
V gene: TRBV11-2
CDR3 protein: ASSLDRLAGAEQY

J gene: TRBJ2-1
V gene: TRBV6-2/TRBV6-3
CDR3 protein: ASLIDGGRRYEQF

J gene: TRBJ2-3
V gene: TRBV6-2/TRBV6-3
CDR3 protein: ASKSQDTQY

J gene: TRBJ2-1
V gene: TRBV4-3
CDR3 protein: ASSTTGGNEQF

J gene: TRBJ2-3
V gene: TRBV7-3
CDR3 protein: ASSPLGGKTDTQY

J gene: TRBJ1-5
V gene: TRBV30
CDR3 protein: AWRAGQPNQPQH

J gene: TRBJ1-2
V gene: TRBV4-3
CDR3 protein: ASSQDRGVDYGYT

J gene: TRBJ2-2
V gene: TRBV6-1
CDR3 protein: ASSLEGYTGELF

J gene: TRBJ1-1
V gene: TRBV6-1
CDR3 protein: ASSEPQGKGTEAF

J gene: TRBJ1-2
V gene: TRBV20-1
CDR3 protein: SGKRRGYGYT

J gene: TRBJ2-1
V gene: TRBV28
CDR3 protein: ATSSQQGNNEQF

J gene: TRBJ1-2
V gene: TRBV27
CDR3 protein: ASRPPGFYGYT

J gene: TRBJ2-3
V gene: TRBV9
CDR3 protein: ASSLGTGVSGTDTQY

J gene: TRBJ2-3
V gene: TRBV20-1
CDR3 protein: SATPVAGGPTDTQY

J gene: TRBJ2-7
V gene: TRBV5-6
CDR3 protein: ASSFPQGDSVLYEQY

J gene: TRBJ1-1
V gene: TRBV4-2
CDR3 protein: ASSQVSSSREVTEAF

J gene: TRBJ2-1
V gene: TRBV12-3/TRBV12-4
CDR3 protein: ASNNLGAYNEQF

J gene: TRBJ2-1
V gene: TRBV10-2
CDR3 protein: ASCPGRAGGLNEQF

J gene: TRBJ2-7
V gene: TRBV15
CDR3 protein: ATSRFGQGASDEQY

J gene: TRBJ2-7
V gene: TRBV5-5
CDR3 protein: ASSFDRYEQY

J gene: TRBJ2-3
V gene: TRBV7-2
CDR3 protein: ASSTLGGGADTQY

J gene: TRBJ2-1
V gene: TRBV12-3/TRBV12-4
CDR3 protein: ASSQADGAEQF

J gene: TRBJ2-1
V gene: TRBV4-3
CDR3 protein: ASSQETGLEQF